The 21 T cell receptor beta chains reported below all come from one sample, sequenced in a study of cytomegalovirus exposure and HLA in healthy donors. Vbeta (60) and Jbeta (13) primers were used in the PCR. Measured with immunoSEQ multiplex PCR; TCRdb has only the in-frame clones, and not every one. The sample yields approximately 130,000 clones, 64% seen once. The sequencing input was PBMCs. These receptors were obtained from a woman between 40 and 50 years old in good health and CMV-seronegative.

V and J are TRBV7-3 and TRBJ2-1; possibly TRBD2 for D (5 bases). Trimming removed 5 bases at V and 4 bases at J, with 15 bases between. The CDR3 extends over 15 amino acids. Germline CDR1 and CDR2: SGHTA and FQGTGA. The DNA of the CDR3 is TGTGCCAGCAGCCCCCAGCGGACGGTATACAATGAGCAGTTCTTC. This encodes CASSPQRTVYNEQFF.

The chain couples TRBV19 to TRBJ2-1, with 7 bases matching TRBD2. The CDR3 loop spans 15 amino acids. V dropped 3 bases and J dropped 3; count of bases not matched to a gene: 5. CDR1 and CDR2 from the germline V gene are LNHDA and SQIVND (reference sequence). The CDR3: CASSINLAVYNEQFF. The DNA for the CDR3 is TGTGCCAGTAGTATTAATCTAGCGGTCTACAATGAGCAGTTCTTC.

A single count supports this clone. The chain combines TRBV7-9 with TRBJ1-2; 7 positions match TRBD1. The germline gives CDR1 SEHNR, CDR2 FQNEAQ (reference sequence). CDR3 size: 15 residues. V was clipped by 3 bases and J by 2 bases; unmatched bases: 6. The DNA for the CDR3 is TGTGCCAGCAGCTTGGAGGGGGCCACCAACTATGGCTACACCTTC. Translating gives CASSLEGATNYGYTF.

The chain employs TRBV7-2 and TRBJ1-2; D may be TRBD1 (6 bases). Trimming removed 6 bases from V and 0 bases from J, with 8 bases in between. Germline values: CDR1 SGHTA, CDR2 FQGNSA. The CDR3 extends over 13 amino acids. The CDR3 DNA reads TGTGCCAGCAGTTCAGGGGCTAACTATGGCTACACCTTC. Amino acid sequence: CASSSGANYGYTF.

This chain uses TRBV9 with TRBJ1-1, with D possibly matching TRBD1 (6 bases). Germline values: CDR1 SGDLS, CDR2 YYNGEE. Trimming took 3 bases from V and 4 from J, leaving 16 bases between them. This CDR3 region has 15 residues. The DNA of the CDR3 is TGTGCCAGCAGCGGATTACAGGGTGAGAGCACTGAAGCTTTCTTT. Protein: CASSGLQGESTEAFF.

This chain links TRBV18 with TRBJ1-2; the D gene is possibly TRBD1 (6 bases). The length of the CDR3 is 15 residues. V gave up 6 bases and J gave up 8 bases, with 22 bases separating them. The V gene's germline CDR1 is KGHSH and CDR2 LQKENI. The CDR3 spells CASSLEGVSLRGYTF. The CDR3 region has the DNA TGTGCCAGCTCCCTTGAGGGGGTTTCTCTTCGGGGCTACACCTTC. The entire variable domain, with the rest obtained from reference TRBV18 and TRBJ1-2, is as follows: NAGVMQNPRHLVRRRGQEARLRCSPMKGHSHVYWYRQLPEEGLKFMVYLQKENIIDESGMPKERFSAEFPKEGPSILRIQQVVRGDSAAYFCASSLEGVSLRGYTFGSGTRLTVV.

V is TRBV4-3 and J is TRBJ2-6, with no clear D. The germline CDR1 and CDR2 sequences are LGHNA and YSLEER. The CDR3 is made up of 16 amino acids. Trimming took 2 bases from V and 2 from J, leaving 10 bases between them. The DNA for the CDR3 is TGCGCCAGCAGCCAATCTTTCACTCCTGGGGCCAACGTCCTGACTTTC. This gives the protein CASSQSFTPGANVLTF.

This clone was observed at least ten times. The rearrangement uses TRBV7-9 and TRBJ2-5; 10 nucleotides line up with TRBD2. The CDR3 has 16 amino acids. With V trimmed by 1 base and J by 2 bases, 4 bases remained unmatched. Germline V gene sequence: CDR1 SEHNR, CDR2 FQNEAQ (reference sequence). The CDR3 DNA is TGTGCCAGCAGCTTAGTTAGCGGGGGGTTTCAAGAGACCCAGTACTTC. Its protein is CASSLVSGGFQETQYF.

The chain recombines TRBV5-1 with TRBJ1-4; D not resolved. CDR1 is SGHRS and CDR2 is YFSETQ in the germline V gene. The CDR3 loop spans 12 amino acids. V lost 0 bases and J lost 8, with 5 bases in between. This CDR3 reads CASSLDWEKLFF. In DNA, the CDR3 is TGCGCCAGCAGCTTGGACTGGGAAAAACTGTTTTTT.

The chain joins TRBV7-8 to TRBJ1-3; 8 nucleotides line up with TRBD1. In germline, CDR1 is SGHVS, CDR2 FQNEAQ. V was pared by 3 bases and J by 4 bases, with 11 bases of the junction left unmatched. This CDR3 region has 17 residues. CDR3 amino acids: CASSLGLQGASGNTIYF. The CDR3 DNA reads TGTGCCAGCAGCTTGGGGCTTCAGGGGGCGTCCGGAAACACCATATATTTT.

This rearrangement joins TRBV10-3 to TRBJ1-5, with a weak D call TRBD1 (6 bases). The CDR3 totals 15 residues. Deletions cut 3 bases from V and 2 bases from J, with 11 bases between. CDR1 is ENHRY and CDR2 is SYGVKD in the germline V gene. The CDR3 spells CAISDSGEGNQPQHF. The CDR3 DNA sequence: TGTGCCATCAGTGACTCAGGGGAAGGCAATCAGCCCCAGCATTTT.

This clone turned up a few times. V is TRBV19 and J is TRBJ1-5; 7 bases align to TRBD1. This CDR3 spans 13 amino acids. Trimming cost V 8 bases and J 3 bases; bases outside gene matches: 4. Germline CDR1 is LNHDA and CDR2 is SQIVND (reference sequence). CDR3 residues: CASQGDYNQPQHF. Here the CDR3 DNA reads TGTGCCAGTCAGGGGGATTACAATCAGCCCCAGCATTTT.

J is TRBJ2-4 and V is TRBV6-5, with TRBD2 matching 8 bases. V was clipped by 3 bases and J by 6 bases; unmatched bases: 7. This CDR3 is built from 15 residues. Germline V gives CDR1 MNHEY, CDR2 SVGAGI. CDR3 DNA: TGTGCCAGCAGTTATAGCGGGGCTGGGGGAAACATTCAGTACTTC. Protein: CASSYSGAGGNIQYF.

The CDR3, as DNA: TGCGCCAGGGGCAGGGGGAATGAAAAACTGTTTTTT. Translated, it gives CARGRGNEKLFF. The chain joins TRBV5-1 to TRBJ1-4, with 7 bases aligning to TRBD1. CDR1 and CDR2 from the germline V gene are SGHRS and YFSETQ. The CDR3 consists of 12 residues. V gave up 8 bases and J gave up 5 bases; unmatched junction bases: 3.

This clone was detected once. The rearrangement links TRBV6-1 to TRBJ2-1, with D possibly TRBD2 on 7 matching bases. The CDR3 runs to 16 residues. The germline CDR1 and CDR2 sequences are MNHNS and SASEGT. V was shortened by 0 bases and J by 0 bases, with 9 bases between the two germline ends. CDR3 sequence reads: CASSEAGGLSYNEQFF. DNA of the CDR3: TGTGCCAGCAGTGAAGCCGGGGGGCTCTCCTACAATGAGCAGTTCTTC.

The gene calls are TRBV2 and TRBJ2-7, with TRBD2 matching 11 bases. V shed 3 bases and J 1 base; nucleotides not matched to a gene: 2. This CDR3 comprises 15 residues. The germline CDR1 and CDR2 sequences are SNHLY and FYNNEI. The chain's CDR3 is CASSEWTSGSYEQYF. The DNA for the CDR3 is TGTGCCAGCAGTGAGTGGACTAGCGGGTCCTACGAGCAGTACTTC.

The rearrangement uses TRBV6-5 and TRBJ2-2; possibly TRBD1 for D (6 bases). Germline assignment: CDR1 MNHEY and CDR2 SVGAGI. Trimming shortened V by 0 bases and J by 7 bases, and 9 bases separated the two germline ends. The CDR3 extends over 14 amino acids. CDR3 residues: CASSYSRGFGELFF. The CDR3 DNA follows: TGTGCCAGCAGTTACTCGAGGGGGTTCGGGGAGCTGTTTTTT.

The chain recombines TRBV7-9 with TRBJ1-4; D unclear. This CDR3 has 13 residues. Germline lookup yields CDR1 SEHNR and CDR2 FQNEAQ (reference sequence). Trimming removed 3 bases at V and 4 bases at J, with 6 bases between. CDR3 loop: CASSLSINEKLFF. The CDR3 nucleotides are TGTGCCAGCAGCTTGTCCATTAATGAAAAACTGTTTTTT.

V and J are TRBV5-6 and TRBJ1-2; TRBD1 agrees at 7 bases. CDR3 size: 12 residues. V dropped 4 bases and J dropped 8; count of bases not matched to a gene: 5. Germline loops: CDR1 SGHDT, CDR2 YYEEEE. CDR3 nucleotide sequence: TGTGCCAGCAGCCAGTACAGGGGCGGCTACACCTTC. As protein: CASSQYRGGYTF.

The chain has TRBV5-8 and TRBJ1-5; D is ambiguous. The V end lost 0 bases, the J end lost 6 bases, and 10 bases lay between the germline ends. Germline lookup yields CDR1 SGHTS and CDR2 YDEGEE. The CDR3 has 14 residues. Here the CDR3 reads CASSLDQPGQPQHF. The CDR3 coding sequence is TGTGCCAGCAGCTTGGATCAGCCGGGTCAGCCCCAGCATTTT.

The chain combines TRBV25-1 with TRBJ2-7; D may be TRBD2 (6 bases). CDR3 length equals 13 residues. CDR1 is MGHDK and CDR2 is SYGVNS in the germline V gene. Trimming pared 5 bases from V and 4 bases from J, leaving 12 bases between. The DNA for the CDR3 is TGTGCCAGCAGTTCCGGGAGTTTATACGAGCAGTACTTC. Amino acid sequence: CASSSGSLYEQYF.